This T cell receptor beta chain stems from a study of cytomegalovirus exposure and HLA in healthy donors. The overall study: Inside one of the first data releases sat about 85 million unique TCRs taken from HLA-typed donors. Whole-study results and caveats: Some TCR beta chains (approximately 180 of them) were listed as cytomegalovirus-associated. Earlier results showed most TCR beta V segments being productive about 87% or about 30% of the time.

Healthy bone marrow donors made up the donor group. About this clone itself: What it recognizes is unknown.

The study ran its PCR with 60 Vbeta and 13 Jbeta primers. Profiling relied on immunoSEQ multiplex PCR, and the TCRdb table lists in-frame clones only, not all of them. The sample shows around 150,000 clones, 65% to 70% of them seen only once. V dropped 8 bases and J dropped 0 bases, with 7 bases sitting between them. This CDR3 spans 12 amino acids. Germline values: CDR1 LGHNA, CDR2 YSLEER. Sequencing was done on a sample of PBMCs. The sequence derives from a woman under 30 in good health and CMV-seropositive. The chain employs TRBV4-3 and TRBJ1-2; unclear D gene. Here the CDR3 reads CASRQANYGYTF. The CDR3 region has the DNA TGCGCCAGCCGGCAGGCTAACTATGGCTACACCTTC.